This TCR beta chain is from a study of blood T cell repertoires in COVID-19. Overall study: Donors in the United States, Italy and Spain gave samples during acute or convalescent COVID-19.

V was clipped by 6 bases and J by 2 bases, with 13 bases between them. The CDR3 totals 14 residues. Germline loops: CDR1 SNHLY, CDR2 FYNNEI. Data came from immunoSEQ multiplex PCR; TCRdb stores just in-frame clones and leaves some out. The table records 470,000 or so clones, 70% to 90% of them present only once. The TCR sequence derives from a human donor in a cohort sampled during active COVID-19. Sequenced: peripheral blood. This chain joins TRBV2 and TRBJ1-1; no firm D call. The CDR3: CASRGDGRNTEAFF. The CDR3 DNA reads as TGTGCCAGCAGGGGAGACGGACGAAACACTGAAGCTTTCTTT.